This T cell receptor beta chain comes out of a study of blood T cell repertoires in COVID-19. Study summary: T cells, B-cell-depleted T cells, or PBMCs provided the cDNA or gDNA that served as material.

All enrollees were roughly 18 to 95 years old and from fewer than 25 US areas. Assignment of participants to cohorts was predicated upon participant-reported clinical history. The trim removed 6 bases at V and 5 bases at J, leaving 11 bases unmatched. Germline V CDR1 and CDR2: SEHNR, FQNEAQ (reference sequence). The CDR3 is 15 amino acids. Original handling: For nucleated cells, counts were estimated from reference gene primer amplification. Sequencing was performed with immunoSEQ multiplex PCR; in TCRdb, only in-frame clones are kept and a portion is missing. V and J calls and clone size come straight from that table; D and trimming were deduced from the DNA. The sample contains around 230,000 clones, approximately 90% of which appear only once.

The chain has TRBV7-9 and TRBJ1-1, with TRBD1 matching 8 bases. This receptor was identified in a woman aged 40-49 years with acute COVID-19. The sample taken for sequencing was PBMCs or T cells enriched from blood (not recorded which). The chain's CDR3 is CASSRHTRQGTEAFF. The CDR3 DNA sequence: TGTGCCAGCAGTAGACATACCAGACAGGGGACTGAAGCTTTCTTT.